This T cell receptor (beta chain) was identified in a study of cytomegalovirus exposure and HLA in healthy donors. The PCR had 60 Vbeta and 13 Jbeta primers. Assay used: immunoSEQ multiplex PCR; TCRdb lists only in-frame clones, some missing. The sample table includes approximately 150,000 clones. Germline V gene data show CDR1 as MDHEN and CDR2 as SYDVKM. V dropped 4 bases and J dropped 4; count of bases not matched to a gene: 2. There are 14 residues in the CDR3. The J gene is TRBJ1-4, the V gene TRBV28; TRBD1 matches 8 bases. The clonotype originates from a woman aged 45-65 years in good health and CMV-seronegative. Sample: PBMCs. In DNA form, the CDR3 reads TGTGCCAGCAGTTACGACAGGGGTAATGAAAAACTGTTTTTT. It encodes CASSYDRGNEKLFF.